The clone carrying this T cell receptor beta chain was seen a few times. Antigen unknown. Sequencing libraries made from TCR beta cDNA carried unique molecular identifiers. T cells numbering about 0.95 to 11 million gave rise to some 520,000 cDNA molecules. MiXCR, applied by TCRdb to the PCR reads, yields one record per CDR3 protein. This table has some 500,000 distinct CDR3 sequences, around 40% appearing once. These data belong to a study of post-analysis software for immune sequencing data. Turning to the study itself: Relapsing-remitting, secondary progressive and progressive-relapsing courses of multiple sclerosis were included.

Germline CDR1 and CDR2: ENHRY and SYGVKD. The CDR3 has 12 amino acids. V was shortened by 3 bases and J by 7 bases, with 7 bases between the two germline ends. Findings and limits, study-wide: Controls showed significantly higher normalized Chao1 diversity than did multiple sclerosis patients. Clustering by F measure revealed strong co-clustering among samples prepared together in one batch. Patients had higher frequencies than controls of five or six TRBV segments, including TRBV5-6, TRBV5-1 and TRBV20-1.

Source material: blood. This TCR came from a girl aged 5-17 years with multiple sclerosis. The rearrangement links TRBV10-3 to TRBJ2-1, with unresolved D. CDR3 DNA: TGTGCCATCAGTGATTCGGCGAATGAGCAGTTCTTC. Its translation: CAISDSANEQFF.